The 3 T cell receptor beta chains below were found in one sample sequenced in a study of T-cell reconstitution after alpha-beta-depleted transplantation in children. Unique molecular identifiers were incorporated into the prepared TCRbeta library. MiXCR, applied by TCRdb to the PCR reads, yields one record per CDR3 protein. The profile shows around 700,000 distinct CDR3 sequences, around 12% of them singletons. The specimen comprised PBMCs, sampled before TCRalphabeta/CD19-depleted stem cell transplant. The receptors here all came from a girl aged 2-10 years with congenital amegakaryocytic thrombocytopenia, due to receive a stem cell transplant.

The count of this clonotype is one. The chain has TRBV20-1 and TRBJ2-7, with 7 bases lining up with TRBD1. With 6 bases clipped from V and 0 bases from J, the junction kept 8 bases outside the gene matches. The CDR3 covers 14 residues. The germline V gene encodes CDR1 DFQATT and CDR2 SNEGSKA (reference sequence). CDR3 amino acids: CSALDRASSYEQYF. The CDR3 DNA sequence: TGCAGTGCCCTAGACAGGGCGAGCTCCTACGAGCAGTACTTC.

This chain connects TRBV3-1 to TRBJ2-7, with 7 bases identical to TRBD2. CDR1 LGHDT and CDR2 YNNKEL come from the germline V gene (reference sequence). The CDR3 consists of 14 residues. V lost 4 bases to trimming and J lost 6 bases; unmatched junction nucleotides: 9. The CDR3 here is CASSPKRDRAEQYF. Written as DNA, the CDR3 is TGTGCCAGCAGCCCAAAGCGGGACCGAGCCGAGCAGTACTTC.

The CDR3 is CSATTGTSGNEQFF. The CDR3 coding sequence is TGCAGTGCAACGACCGGGACTAGCGGGAATGAGCAGTTCTTC. The chain has TRBV20-1 and TRBJ2-1; 12 bases agree with TRBD2. V shed 6 bases and J 7 bases; nucleotides not matched to a gene: 7. This CDR3 comprises 14 residues. Germline-derived CDR1 and CDR2 are DFQATT and SNEGSKA (reference sequence).